In this sample, the clone carrying this T cell receptor beta chain turned up once. The antigen remains undetermined. This sample was taken from a study of cytomegalovirus exposure and HLA in healthy donors. As for the study in general: Earlier results showed almost 120 million unique TCR beta sequences derived from roughly 190 million T cells. Study observations and caveats: The authors later linked a missense DCLRE1C variant to TCR beta V- and J-gene trimming. Apparent HLA restriction characterized most CMV-associated TCR beta chains in a later analysis. Sequencing artifact likely explains a cluster of highly shared sequence variants.

PCR primers comprised 60 Vbeta and 13 Jbeta primers. Profiled with immunoSEQ multiplex PCR; TCRdb holds only in-frame clones, not every one. This sample yields about 150,000 clones, of which approximately 80% are seen a single time; roughly 5.5% belongs to the top ten. Sequenced material: PBMCs. The receptor was isolated from a woman aged 40 to 55 in good health and CMV-seropositive.

The CDR3 is CAWSGGLGNQPQHF. The CDR3 region has the DNA TGTGCCTGGAGTGGAGGGTTGGGGAATCAGCCCCAGCATTTT. This chain uses TRBV30 with TRBJ1-5; D ambiguous. Germline CDR1 GTSNPN, CDR2 SVGIG (reference sequence). CDR3 length equals 14 residues. Trimming shortened V by 1 base and J by 4 bases, and 11 bases separated the two germline ends.